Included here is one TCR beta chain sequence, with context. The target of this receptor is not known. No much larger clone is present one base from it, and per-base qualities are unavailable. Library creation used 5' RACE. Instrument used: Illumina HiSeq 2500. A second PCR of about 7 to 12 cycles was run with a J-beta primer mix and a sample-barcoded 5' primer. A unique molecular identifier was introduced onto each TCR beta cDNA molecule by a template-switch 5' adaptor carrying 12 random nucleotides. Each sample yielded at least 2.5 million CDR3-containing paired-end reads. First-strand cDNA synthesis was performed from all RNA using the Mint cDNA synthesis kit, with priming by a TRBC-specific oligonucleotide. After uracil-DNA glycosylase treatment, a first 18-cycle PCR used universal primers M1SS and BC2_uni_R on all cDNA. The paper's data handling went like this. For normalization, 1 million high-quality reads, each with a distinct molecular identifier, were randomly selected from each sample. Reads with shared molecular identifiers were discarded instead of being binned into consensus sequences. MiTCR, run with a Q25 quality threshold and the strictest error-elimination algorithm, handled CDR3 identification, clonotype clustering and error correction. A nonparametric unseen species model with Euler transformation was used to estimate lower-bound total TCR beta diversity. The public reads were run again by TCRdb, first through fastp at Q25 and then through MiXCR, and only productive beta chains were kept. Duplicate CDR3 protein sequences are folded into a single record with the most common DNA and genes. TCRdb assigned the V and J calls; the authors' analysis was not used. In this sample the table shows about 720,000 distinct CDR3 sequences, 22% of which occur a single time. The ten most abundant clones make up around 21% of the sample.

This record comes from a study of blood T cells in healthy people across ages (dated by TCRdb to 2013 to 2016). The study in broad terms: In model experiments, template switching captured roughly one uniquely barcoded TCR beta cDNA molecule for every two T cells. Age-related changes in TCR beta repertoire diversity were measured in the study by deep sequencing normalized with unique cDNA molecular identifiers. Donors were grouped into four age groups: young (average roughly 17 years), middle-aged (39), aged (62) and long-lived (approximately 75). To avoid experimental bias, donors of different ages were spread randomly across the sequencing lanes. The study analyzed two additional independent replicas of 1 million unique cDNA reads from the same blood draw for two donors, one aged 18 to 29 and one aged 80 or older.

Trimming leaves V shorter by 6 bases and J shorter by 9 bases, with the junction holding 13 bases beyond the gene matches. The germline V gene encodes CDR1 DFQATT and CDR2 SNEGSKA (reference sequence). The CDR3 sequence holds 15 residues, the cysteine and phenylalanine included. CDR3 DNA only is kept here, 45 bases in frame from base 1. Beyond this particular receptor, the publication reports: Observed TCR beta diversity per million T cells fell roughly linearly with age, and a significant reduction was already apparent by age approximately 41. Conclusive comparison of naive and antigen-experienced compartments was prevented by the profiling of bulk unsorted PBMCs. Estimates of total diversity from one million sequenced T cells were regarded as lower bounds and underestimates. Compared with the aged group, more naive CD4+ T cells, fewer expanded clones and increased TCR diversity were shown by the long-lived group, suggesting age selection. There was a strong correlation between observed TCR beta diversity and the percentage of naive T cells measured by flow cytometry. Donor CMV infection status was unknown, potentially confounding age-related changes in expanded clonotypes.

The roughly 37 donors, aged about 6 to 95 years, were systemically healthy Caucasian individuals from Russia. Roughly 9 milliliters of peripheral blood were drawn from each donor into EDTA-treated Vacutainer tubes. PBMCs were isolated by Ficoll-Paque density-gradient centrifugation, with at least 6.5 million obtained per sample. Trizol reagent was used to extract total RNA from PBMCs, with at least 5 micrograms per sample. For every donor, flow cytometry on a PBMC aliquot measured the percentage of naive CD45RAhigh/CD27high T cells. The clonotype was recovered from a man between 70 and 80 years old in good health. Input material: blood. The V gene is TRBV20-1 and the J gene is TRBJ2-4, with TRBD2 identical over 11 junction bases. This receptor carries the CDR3 CSAEPTSGSTGIQYF. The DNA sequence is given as TGCAGTGCCGAGCCCACTAGCGGGAGTACGGGCATTCAGTACTTC.